The rows below give T cell receptor beta chains drawn from one sample of a study of blood T cell repertoires in COVID-19. Profiling relied on immunoSEQ multiplex PCR, and the TCRdb table lists in-frame clones only, not all of them. The data hold approximately 130,000 clones, with approximately 86% observed a single time. Sequencing was carried out using PBMCs or T cells enriched from blood (not recorded which). Source of these receptors: a woman in her forties or fifties who had recovered from COVID-19. Each CDR3 is given with its conserved first and last residue. Fields, in order: V gene, clone size, D gene, J gene, CDR3 DNA, CDR3 protein. D genes are given only for firm matches. Clone size is given for some rows only: seen once, a few or many times, or a class if the clone is expanded.

TRBV2	once	.	TRBJ1-3	TGTGCCAGCAGTGAACGGGGTGTGGGAAACACCATATATTTT	CASSERGVGNTIYF
TRBV10-3	.	TRBD1	TRBJ2-7	TGTGCCATCAGTGAGGCGGCGGGACAGGGCTACGAGCAGTACTTC	CAISEAAGQGYEQYF
TRBV6-5	.	TRBD1	TRBJ1-2	TGTGCCAGCCACAGGGGAAACTATGGCTACACCTTC	CASHRGNYGYTF
TRBV2	.	TRBD2	TRBJ2-1	TGTGCCAGCAGTACCAGTGGGGGGGGCAATGAGCAGTTCTTC	CASSTSGGGNEQFF
TRBV13	.	TRBD1	TRBJ1-2	TGTGCCAGCAGCACCTGGACAGGGACTAACTATGGCTACACCTTC	CASSTWTGTNYGYTF
TRBV7-6	.	TRBD2	TRBJ2-5	TGTGCCAGCAGCTTAGAGGCTGGGGAGGGGCTGGGGGAGACCCAGTACTTC	CASSLEAGEGLGETQYF
TRBV3-1/TRBV3-2	.	.	TRBJ1-2	TGTGCCAGCAGCCAAGGTGCAGGGGAAAACTATGGCTACACCTTC	CASSQGAGENYGYTF
TRBV6-2/TRBV6-3	.	TRBD1	TRBJ1-1	TGTGCCAGCAGTTACACGGACAGGTATGAAGCTTTCTTT	CASSYTDRYEAFF
TRBV18	once	.	TRBJ1-1	TGTGCCAGCTCACCAGGGATAGGGGGCACTGAAGCTTTCTTT	CASSPGIGGTEAFF
TRBV6-5	few	TRBD1	TRBJ2-7	TGTGCCAGCAGTTACTCAACAGGGGGCGCATACGAGCAGTACTTC	CASSYSTGGAYEQYF
TRBV7-9	.	TRBD2	TRBJ2-2	TGTGCCAGCAGCATGCGGGGGTCGCACACCGGGGAGCTGTTTTTT	CASSMRGSHTGELFF
TRBV5-1	once	TRBD2	TRBJ2-3	TGCGCCAGCAGCTCCGGTGAGCGGGGGCGGAGAGATACGCAGTATTTT	CASSSGERGRRDTQYF
TRBV6-5	.	.	TRBJ1-6	TGTGCCAGCAGTTACTCCGGGGGATACAATTCACCCCTCCACTTT	CASSYSGGYNSPLHF
TRBV20-1	.	.	TRBJ1-2	TGCAGTGCTAGTTTGGCTTACTACGGGTATGGCTACACCTTC	CSASLAYYGYGYTF
TRBV7-9	.	TRBD1	TRBJ2-1	TGTGCCAGCAGCCCCCGGGACAGGGGAGACTACAATGAGCAGTTCTTC	CASSPRDRGDYNEQFF
TRBV3-1/TRBV3-2	.	.	TRBJ1-2	TGTGCCAGCAGCGACCGGACATTCCAGAACTATGGCTACACCTTC	CASSDRTFQNYGYTF
TRBV11-2	.	.	TRBJ2-7	TGTGCCAGCAGAGCCTGGGTGGGGAGCTCCTACGAGCAGTACTTC	CASRAWVGSSYEQYF
TRBV4-2	.	.	TRBJ1-2	TGTGCCAGCAGCCAAGTAGACATGGCTAACTATGGCTACACCTTC	CASSQVDMANYGYTF
TRBV6-1	.	.	TRBJ1-2	TGTGCCAGCAGTGAAGGGGGTCTTTCAGGGGCCCTTCTAGGGGATGGCTACACCTTC	CASSEGGLSGALLGDGYTF
TRBV11-3	.	.	TRBJ1-1	TGTGCCAGCAGCTGGGGGGGGACGGGCAGATGGACTGAAGCTTTCTTT	CASSWGGTGRWTEAFF
TRBV9	.	.	TRBJ1-4	TGTGCCAGCAGCCCCCATCCCCAGGGAAAGGGCGAAAAACTGTTTTTT	CASSPHPQGKGEKLFF
TRBV7-9	.	TRBD2	TRBJ2-2	TGTGCCAGCAGCTACCGACTAGCGGGAGACACCGGGGAGCTGTTTTTT	CASSYRLAGDTGELFF
TRBV19	.	.	TRBJ2-3	TGTGCCAGTAGTACCCTGAGAGGGCCGCAGTATTTT	CASSTLRGPQYF
TRBV7-2	.	.	TRBJ2-3	TGTGCCAGCAGCCAAGGGGCAGGGGGCACAGATACGCAGTATTTT	CASSQGAGGTDTQYF
TRBV3-1/TRBV3-2	.	TRBD2	TRBJ2-3	TGTGCCAGCAGCCAACTGCGGGGGGTTAATACGCAGTATTTT	CASSQLRGVNTQYF
TRBV3-1/TRBV3-2	.	TRBD1	TRBJ1-1	TGTGCCAGCAGCCAAGGGACAGGGCACACTGAAGCTTTCTTT	CASSQGTGHTEAFF
TRBV6-5	.	TRBD1	TRBJ2-7	TGTGCCAGCAGGGGACAGCTCTCCTACGAGCAGTACTTC	CASRGQLSYEQYF
TRBV7-5	.	.	TRBJ1-2	TGTGCCAGAAGCCCCCTTGCGGGGGCGGGCTATGGCTACACCTTC	CARSPLAGAGYGYTF
TRBV7-6	.	.	TRBJ2-7	TGTGCCAGCAGTGAAGGGGGATTATCCTACGAGCAGTACTTC	CASSEGGLSYEQYF
TRBV19	few	TRBD1	TRBJ2-1	TGTGCCAGTAGTATGGGACAGGGGGCCTACAATGAGCAGTTCTTC	CASSMGQGAYNEQFF
TRBV10-1	.	.	TRBJ2-7	TGCGCCAGCAGAAAGGGTACAGGGACCTACGAGCAGTACTTC	CASRKGTGTYEQYF
TRBV30	.	.	TRBJ1-2	TGTGCCTGGAGTCAGGGCCTCTATGGCTACACCTTC	CAWSQGLYGYTF
TRBV5-4	.	.	TRBJ2-3	TGTGCCAGCAGCTCCGCGGTATCCAGCAGCACAGATACGCAGTATTTT	CASSSAVSSSTDTQYF
TRBV11-2	.	.	TRBJ2-7	TGTGCCAGCAGCTTCTCATCGGACAGCCCCCCCTACGAGCAGTACTTC	CASSFSSDSPPYEQYF
TRBV19	.	TRBD1	TRBJ2-2	TGTGCCAGTAGTCGGGACAGGGTGGGCACCGGGGAGCTGTTTTTT	CASSRDRVGTGELFF